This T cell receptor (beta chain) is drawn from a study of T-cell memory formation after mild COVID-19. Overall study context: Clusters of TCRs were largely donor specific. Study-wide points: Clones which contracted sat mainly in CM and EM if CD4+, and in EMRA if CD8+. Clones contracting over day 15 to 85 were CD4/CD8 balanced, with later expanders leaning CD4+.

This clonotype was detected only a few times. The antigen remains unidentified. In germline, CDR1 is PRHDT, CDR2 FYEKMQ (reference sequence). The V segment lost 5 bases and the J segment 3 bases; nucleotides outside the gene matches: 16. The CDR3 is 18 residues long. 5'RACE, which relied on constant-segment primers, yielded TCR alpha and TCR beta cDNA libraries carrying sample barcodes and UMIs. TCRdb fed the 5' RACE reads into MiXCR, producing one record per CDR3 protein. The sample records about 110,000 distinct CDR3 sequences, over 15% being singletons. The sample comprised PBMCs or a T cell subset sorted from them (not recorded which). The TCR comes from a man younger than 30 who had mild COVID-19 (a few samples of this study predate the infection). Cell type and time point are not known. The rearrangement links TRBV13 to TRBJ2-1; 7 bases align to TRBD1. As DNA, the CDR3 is TGTGCCAGCAGCCGGGACGGCGACAGGGCGAGAGGCTACAATGAGCAGTTCTTC. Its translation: CASSRDGDRARGYNEQFF.